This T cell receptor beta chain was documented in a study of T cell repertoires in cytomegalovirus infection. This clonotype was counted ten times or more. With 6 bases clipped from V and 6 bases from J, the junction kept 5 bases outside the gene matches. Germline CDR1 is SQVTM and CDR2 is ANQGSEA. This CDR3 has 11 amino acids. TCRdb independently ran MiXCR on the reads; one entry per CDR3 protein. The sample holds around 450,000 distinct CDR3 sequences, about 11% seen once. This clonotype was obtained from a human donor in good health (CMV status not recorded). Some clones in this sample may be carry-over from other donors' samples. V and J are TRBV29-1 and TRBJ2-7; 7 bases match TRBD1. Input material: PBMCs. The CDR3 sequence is CSVDRAGEQYF. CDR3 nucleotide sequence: TGCAGCGTCGACAGGGCTGGCGAGCAGTACTTC.